This T cell receptor (beta chain) is drawn from a study of tumor and adjacent non-tumor tissue in lung cancer. RNA was extracted from bulk tissue without any cell sorting. The library came from three nested PCR rounds adapted from ARM-PCR protocols. TCRdb called the multiplex PCR reads again in MiXCR, with one record for every CDR3 protein. The sample has approximately 70,000 distinct CDR3 sequences, approximately 73% seen once. This TCR was recovered from a man aged 60 to 69 with non-small cell lung cancer. Sequencing input: lung tumor tissue.

CDR3 coding DNA: TGTGCCAGCAGCCTCGGACAGGGTTCAGGGACAGATACGCAGTATTTT. As protein: CASSLGQGSGTDTQYF. The chain employs TRBV5-4 and TRBJ2-3; 8 nucleotides line up with TRBD1. The CDR3 totals 16 residues. V lost 4 bases, J lost 3 bases, and 10 bases stayed unmatched. The germline V gene has CDR1 SGHNT and CDR2 YYREEE (reference sequence).